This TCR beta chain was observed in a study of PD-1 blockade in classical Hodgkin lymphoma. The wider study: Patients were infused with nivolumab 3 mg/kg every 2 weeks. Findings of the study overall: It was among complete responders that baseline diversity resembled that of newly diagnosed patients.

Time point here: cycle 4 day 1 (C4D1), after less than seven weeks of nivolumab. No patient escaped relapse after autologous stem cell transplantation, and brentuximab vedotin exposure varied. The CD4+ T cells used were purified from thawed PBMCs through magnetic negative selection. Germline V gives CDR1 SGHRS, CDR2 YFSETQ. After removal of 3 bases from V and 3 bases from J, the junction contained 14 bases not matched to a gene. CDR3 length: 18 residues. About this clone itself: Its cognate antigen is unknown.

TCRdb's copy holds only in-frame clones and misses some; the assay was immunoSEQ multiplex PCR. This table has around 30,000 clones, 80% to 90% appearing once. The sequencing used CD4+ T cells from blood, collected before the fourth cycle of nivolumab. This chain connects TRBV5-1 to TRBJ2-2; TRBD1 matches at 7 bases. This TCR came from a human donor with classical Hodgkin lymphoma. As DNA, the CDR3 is TGCGCCAGCAGCTCGACTTTAGGACAGGCTTGGCACACCGGGGAGCTGTTTTTT. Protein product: CASSSTLGQAWHTGELFF.